This record looks at one T cell receptor (beta chain) sequence and its context. The data are from a study of shared clonotypes between healthy human individuals. Germline loops: CDR1 MDHEN, CDR2 SYDVKM. The CDR3 runs 17 residues. Trimming took off 6 bases at V and 0 bases at J, with 15 bases between the two ends. Sequencing used immunoSEQ multiplex PCR; TCRdb keeps in-frame clones, though not all of them. The sample yields 2 million to 3 million clones, 93% seen once. V usage is TRBV28 and J usage is TRBJ2-6, with D tentatively TRBD1 (5 bases). Sequencing was carried out using naive CD4+ T cells from PBMCs. Subset in this sample: CD45RA+ positively selected. The sequence was collected from a man between 18 and 35 years old in good health. Some clones in this sample may be carry-over from other donors' samples. The CDR3 coding sequence is TGTGCCAGCAGGACCAGGGCGTACTACTCTGGGGCCAACGTCCTGACTTTC. Translating gives CASRTRAYYSGANVLTF. Drawing the rest from reference TRBV28 and TRBJ2-6, the complete variable domain is DVKVTQSSRYLVKRTGEKVFLECVQDMDHENMFWYRQDPGLGLRLIYFSYDVKMKEKGDIPEGYSVSREKKERFSLILESASTNQTSMYLCASRTRAYYSGANVLTFGAGSRLTVL.